Included here is one TCR beta chain sequence, with context. Antigen: not known. The data belong to a study of T cells and Merkel cell carcinoma outcomes. Findings of the study overall: In Merkel cell carcinoma, repertoire and T-cell density reportedly predicted outcomes.

The CDR3 runs 14 residues. CDR1 is SGHNT, CDR2 YYREEE, per germline (reference sequence). Trimming pared 0 bases from V and 8 bases from J, leaving 14 bases between. Libraries were prepared by immunoSEQ multiplex PCR; TCRdb keeps only in-frame clonotypes and omits some of them. The sample carries 500 to 650 clones, around 93% recorded once. Input material: tumor tissue from Merkel cell carcinoma. The receptor comes from a human donor with Merkel cell carcinoma. The chain joins TRBV5-4 to TRBJ1-2, with D possibly being TRBD1 (6 bases). CDR3 nucleotides: TGTGCCAGCAGCTTGGTGGGGGGCTCTCCGGGCTACACCTTC. Its protein product is CASSLVGGSPGYTF.